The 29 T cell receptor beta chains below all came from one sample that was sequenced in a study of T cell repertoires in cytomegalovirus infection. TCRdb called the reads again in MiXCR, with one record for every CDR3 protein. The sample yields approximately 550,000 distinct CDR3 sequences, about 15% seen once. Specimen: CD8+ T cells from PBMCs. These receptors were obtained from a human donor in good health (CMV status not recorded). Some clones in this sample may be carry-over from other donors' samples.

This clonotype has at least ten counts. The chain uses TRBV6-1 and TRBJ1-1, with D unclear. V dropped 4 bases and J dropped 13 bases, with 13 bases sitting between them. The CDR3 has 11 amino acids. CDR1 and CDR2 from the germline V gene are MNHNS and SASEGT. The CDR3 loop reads CASSVAGGGFF. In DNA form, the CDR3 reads TGTGCCAGCAGTGTAGCAGGAGGTGGTTTCTTT.

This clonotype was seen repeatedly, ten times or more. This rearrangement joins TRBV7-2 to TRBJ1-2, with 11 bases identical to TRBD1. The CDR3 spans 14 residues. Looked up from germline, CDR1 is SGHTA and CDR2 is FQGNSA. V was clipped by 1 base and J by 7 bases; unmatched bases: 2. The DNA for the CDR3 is TGTGCCAGCAGCTTAGATGGGACAGGGGGTGGCTACACCTTC. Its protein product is CASSLDGTGGGYTF.

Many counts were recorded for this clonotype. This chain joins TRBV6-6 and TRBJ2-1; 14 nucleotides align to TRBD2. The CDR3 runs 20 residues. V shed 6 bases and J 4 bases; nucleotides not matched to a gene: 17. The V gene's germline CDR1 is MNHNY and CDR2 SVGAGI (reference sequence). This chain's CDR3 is CASSSAPGLAGVGAYNEQFF. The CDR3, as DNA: TGTGCCAGCAGCTCCGCCCCGGGACTAGCGGGAGTTGGGGCTTACAATGAGCAGTTCTTC.

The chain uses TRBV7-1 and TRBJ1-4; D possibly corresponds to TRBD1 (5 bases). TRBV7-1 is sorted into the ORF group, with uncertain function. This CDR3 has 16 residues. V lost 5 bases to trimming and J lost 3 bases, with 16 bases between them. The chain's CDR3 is CASSPGRTAANEKLFF. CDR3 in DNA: TGTGCCAGCAGCCCGGGACGGACTGCAGCTAATGAAAAACTGTTTTTT.

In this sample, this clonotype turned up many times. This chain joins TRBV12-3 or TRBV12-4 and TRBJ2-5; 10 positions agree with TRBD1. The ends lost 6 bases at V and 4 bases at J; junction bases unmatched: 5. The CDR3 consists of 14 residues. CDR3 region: CASSDRGRGETQYF. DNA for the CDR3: TGTGCCAGCAGCGACAGGGGGCGCGGAGAGACCCAGTACTTC.

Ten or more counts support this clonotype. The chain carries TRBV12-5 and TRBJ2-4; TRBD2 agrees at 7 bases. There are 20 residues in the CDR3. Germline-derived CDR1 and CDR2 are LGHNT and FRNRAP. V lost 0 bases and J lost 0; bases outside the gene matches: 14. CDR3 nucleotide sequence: TGTGCTAGTGGTTTGGTAAAGACTAGCCCGACCAGGATAGCCAAAAACATTCAGTACTTC. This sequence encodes CASGLVKTSPTRIAKNIQYF.

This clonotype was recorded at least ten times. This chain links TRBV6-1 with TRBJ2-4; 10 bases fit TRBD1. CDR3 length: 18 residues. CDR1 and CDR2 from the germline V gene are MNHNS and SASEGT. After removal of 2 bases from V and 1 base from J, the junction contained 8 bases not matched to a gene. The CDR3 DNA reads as TGTGCCAGCAGTGAACGGGACAGGGGAACCCTTGCCAAAAACATTCAGTACTTC. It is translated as CASSERDRGTLAKNIQYF.

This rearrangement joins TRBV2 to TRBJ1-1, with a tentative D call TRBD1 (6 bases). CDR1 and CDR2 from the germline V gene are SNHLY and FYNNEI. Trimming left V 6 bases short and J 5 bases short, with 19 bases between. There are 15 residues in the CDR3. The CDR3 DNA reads TGTGCCAGCAGGGACTTAAGAGGGGGGCAAACTGAAGCTTTCTTT. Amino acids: CASRDLRGGQTEAFF.

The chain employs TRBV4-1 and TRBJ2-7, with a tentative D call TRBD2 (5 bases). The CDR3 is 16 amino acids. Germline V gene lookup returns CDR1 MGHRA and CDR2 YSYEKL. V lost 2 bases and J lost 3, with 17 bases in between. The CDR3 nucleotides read TGCGCCAGCAGCCAAAGCCCCACGTCGGGGAACTACGAGCAGTACTTC. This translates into CASSQSPTSGNYEQYF.

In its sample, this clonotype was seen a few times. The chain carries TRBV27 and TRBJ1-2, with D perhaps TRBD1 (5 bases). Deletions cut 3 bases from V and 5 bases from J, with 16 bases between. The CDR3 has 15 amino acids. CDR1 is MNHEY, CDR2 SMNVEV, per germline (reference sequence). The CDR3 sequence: CASSFVRNGGYGYTF. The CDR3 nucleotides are TGTGCCAGCAGTTTCGTTCGGAACGGGGGTTATGGCTACACCTTC.

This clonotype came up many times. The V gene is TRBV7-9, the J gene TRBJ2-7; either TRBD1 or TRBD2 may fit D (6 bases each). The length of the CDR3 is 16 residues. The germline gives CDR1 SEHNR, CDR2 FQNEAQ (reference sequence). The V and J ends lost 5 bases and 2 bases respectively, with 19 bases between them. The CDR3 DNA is TGTGCCAGCAGCCAGACGCTCGTTCGGGGGCCCTACGAGCAGTACTTC. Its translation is CASSQTLVRGPYEQYF.

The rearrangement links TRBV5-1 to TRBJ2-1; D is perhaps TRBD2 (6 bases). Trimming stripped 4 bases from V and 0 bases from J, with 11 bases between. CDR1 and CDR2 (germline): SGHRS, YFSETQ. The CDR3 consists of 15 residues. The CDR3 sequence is CASSLRDFSYNEQFF. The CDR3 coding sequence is TGCGCCAGCAGCCTCCGGGACTTCTCCTACAATGAGCAGTTCTTC.

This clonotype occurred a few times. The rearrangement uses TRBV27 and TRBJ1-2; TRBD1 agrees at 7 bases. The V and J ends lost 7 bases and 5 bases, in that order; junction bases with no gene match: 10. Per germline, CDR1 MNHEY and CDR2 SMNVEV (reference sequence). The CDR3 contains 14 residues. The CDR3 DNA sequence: TGTGCCAGCACCCCCATAGGGGGCGGGTATGGCTACACCTTC. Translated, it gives CASTPIGGGYGYTF.

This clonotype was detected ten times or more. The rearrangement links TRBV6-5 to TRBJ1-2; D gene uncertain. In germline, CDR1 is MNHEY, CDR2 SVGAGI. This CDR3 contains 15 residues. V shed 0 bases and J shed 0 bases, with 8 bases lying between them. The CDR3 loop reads CASSYSEGTNYGYTF. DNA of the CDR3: TGTGCCAGCAGTTACTCGGAGGGTACTAACTATGGCTACACCTTC.

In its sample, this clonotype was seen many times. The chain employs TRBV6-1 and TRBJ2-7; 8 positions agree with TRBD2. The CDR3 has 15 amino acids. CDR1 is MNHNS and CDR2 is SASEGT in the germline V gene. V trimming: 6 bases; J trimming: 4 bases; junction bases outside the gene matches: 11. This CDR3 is CASSGLAERSYEQYF. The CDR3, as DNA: TGTGCCAGCAGCGGACTAGCCGAAAGATCATACGAGCAGTACTTC.

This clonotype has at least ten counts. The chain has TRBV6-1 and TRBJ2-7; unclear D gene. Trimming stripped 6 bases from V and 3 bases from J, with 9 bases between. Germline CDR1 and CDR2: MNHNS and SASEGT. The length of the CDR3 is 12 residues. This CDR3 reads CASSQTNYEQYF. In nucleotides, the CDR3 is TGTGCCAGCAGCCAAACGAACTACGAGCAGTACTTC.

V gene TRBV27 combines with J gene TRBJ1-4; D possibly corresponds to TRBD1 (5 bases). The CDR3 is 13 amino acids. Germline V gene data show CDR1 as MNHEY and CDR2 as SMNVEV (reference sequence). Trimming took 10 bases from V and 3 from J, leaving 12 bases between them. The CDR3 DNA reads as TGTGCCATCTCTCGGGGACCTAATGAAAAACTGTTTTTT. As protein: CAISRGPNEKLFF.

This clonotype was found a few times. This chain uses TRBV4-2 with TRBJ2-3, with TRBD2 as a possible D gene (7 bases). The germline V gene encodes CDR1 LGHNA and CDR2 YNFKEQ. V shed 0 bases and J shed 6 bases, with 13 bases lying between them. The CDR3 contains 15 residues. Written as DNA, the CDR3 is TGTGCCAGCAGCCAAGAGAGGGGGGGAGTGGATACGCAGTATTTT. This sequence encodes CASSQERGGVDTQYF.

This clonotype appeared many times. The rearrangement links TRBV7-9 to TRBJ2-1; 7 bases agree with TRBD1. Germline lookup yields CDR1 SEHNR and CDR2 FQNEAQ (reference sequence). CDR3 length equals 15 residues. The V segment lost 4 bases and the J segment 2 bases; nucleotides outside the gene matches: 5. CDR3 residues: CASSSRDRPYNEQFF. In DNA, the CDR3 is TGTGCCAGCAGCTCCCGGGACAGACCCTACAATGAGCAGTTCTTC.

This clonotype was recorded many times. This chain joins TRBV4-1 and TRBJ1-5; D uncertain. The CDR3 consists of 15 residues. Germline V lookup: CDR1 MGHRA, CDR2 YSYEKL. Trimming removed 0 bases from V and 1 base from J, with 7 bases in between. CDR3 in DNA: TGCGCCAGCAGCCAAGAGGGCTACAGCAATCAGCCCCAGCATTTT. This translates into CASSQEGYSNQPQHF.

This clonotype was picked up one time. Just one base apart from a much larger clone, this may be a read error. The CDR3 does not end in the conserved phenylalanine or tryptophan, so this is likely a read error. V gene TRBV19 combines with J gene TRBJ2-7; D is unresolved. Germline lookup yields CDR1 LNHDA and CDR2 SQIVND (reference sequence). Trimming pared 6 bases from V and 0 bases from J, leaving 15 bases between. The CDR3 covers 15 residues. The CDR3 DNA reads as TGTGCCAGTAGCGTCGAGGCCCTCCTCTCCTACGAGCAGTACTTA. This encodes CASSVEALLSYEQYL.

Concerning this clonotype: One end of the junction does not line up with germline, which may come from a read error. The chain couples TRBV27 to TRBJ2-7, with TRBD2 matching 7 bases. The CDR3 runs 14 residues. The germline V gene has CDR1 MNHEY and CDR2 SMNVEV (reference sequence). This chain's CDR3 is CAGSPRTSSYEQYF. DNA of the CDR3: TGTGCCGGCAGTCCCAGGACTAGTTCCTACGAGCAGTACTTC.

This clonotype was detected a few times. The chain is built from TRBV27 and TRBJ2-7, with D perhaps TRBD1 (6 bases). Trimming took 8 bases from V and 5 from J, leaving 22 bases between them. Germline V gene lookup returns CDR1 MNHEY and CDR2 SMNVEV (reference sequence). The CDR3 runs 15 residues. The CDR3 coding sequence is TGTGCCAGCTCTCTTCAACAGGGAACGGGCCACGAGCAGTACTTC. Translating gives CASSLQQGTGHEQYF.

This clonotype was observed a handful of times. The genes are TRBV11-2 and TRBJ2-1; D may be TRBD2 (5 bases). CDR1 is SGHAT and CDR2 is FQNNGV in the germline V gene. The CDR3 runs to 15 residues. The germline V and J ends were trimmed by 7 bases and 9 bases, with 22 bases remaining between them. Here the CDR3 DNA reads TGTGCCAGCACCCGAGGGAGACTGGTTCGGGGTGAGCAGTTCTTC. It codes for CASTRGRLVRGEQFF.

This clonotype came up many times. In nucleotides, the CDR3 is TGTGCCAGCAGTTTTGGGAGGGGGGTTGACGAGCAGTACTTC. This codes for CASSFGRGVDEQYF. The chain couples TRBV27 to TRBJ2-7; D possibly corresponds to TRBD2 (7 bases). The germline V and J ends were trimmed by 3 bases and 5 bases, with 14 bases remaining between them. Germline assignment: CDR1 MNHEY and CDR2 SMNVEV (reference sequence). This CDR3 comprises 14 residues.

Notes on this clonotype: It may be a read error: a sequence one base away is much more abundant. CDR3 region: CAVMSNGYTDTQYF. CDR3 nucleotides: TGTGCCGTCATGAGTAACGGCTACACAGATACGCAGTATTTT. The chain combines TRBV10-3 with TRBJ2-3; no clear D. Trimming removed 11 bases from V and 2 bases from J, with 17 bases in between. Germline-derived CDR1 and CDR2 are ENHRY and SYGVKD. This CDR3 is 14 amino acids long.

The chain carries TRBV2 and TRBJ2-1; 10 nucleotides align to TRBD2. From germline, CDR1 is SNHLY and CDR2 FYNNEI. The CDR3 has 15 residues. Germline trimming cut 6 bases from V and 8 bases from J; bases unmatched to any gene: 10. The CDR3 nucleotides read TGTGCCAGCAGGACACTAGCGGGACCCCTGGATGAGCAGTTCTTC. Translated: CASRTLAGPLDEQFF. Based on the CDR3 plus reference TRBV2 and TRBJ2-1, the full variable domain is EPEVTQTPSHQVTQMGQEVILRCVPISNHLYFYWYRQILGQKVEFLVSFYNNEISEKSEIFDDQFSVERPDGSNFTLKIRSTKLEDSAMYFCASRTLAGPLDEQFFGPGTRLTVL.

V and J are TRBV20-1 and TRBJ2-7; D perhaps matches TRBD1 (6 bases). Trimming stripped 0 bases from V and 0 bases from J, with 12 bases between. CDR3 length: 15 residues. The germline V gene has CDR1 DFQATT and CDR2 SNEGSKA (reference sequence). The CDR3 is CSARDIQGSSYEQYF. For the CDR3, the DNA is TGCAGTGCTAGAGATATACAGGGAAGCTCCTACGAGCAGTACTTC.

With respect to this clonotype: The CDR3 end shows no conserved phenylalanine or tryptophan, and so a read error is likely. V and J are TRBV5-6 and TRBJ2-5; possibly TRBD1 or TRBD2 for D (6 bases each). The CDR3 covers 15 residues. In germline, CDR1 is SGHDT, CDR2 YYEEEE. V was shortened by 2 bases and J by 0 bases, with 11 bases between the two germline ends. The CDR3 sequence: CASSFPRDNQETQYS. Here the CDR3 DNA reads TGTGCCAGCAGCTTCCCGCGGGACAACCAAGAGACCCAGTACTCC.